This T cell receptor (beta chain) was found in a study of T cell repertoires in cytomegalovirus infection. Study-wide context: It can be stated that public TCR beta signatures indicated CMV infection as well as a matching HLA type.

The CDR3 runs 17 residues. The junction had 12 bases not matched to a gene; V was cut back by 5 bases and J by 3 bases. The germline V gene has CDR1 SGHTA and CDR2 FQGNSA. This clonotype was seen many times. TCRdb called the reads again in MiXCR, with one record for every CDR3 protein. The sample lists 450,000 to 650,000 distinct CDR3 sequences, more than 20% seen once, with less than 15% in the top ten. The V call is TRBV7-2, the J call TRBJ2-3; 9 bases agree with TRBD1. The specimen sequenced was PBMCs. The sequence was collected from a human donor in good health (CMV status not recorded). Some clones in this sample may be carry-over from other donors' samples. The CDR3 here is CASSRTGQGSRTDTQYF. CDR3 bases: TGTGCCAGCAGCCGAACTGGACAGGGGAGTCGTACAGATACGCAGTATTTT.